The sequence of this TCR beta chain was determined in a study of blood T cell repertoires in COVID-19. Turning to the study itself: The cDNA or gDNA used as material had been derived from T cells, B-cell-depleted T cells, or PBMCs.

Looked up from germline, CDR1 is SGDLS and CDR2 is YYNGEE. V lost 3 bases, J lost 10 bases, and 7 bases stayed unmatched. This CDR3 contains 15 residues. Original data processing: Reference gene primers were amplified, and this amplification served to estimate nucleated cell counts. Using immunoSEQ multiplex PCR, the repertoire was profiled, and TCRdb retains in-frame clones only, with some absent. V and J calls and clone size are those listed in that table; D and trimming were worked out from the DNA. This sample has approximately 150,000 clones; approximately 92% occur once, and the top ten carry 13%.

The source is a man aged 18-30 years with COVID-19, enrolled during active disease. The sample taken for sequencing was peripheral blood. The chain recombines TRBV9 with TRBJ1-4; 12 nucleotides agree with TRBD1. In nucleotides, the CDR3 is TGTGCCAGCAGCGACCCGGGACAGGGGGCAGGAAAACTGTTTTTT. Its protein is CASSDPGQGAGKLFF.